This T cell receptor beta chain was profiled in a study of cytomegalovirus exposure and HLA in healthy donors. Across the study: The 110 or so validation repertoires used a platform that matched the one used for the approximately 620 first-cohort repertoires, as a later analysis reported.

Assay used: immunoSEQ multiplex PCR; TCRdb lists only in-frame clones, some missing. There are 200,000 to 250,000 clones in the sample; around four fifths occur only once, and over 11% lies in the top ten. The V and J ends lost 4 bases and 2 bases respectively, with 12 bases between them. CDR3 length: 13 residues. Germline lookup yields CDR1 SQVTM and CDR2 ANQGSEA. To note about this clone: The antigen is undetermined.

Study-wide findings and caveats: Cytomegalovirus association was listed for 164 TCR beta chains. Published work reported that the classifier diagnosed cytomegalovirus status with high specificity and sensitivity.

This TCR derives from a woman in her twenties or thirties in good health and CMV-seropositive. The chain recombines TRBV29-1 with TRBJ2-7; TRBD1 is a possible D gene (6 bases). The sequenced sample was PBMCs. CDR3 sequence: CSVGAGETYEQYF. The CDR3 coding sequence is TGCAGCGTTGGGGCAGGGGAGACCTACGAGCAGTACTTC.